The 5 T cell receptor beta chains reported below all come from one sample, sequenced in a study of blood T cell repertoires in COVID-19. Generated by immunoSEQ multiplex PCR, the TCRdb table keeps only in-frame clones and is missing some. The table shows under 200,000 clones, with 65% to 90% occurring only once. Sequenced sample: peripheral blood. The source is a man aged 55 to 70 with acute or convalescent COVID-19.

The CDR3 nucleotides are TGTGCCAGTAACCCCCACAAACCGGGGGCAGATACGCAGTATTTT. Translating it yields CASNPHKPGADTQYF. The gene calls are TRBV19 and TRBJ2-3; weak D call: TRBD2 (6 bases). Germline CDR1 and CDR2: LNHDA and SQIVND (reference sequence). CDR3 length: 15 residues. V was shortened by 7 bases and J by 4 bases, with 18 bases between the two germline ends.

The J gene is TRBJ1-5, the V gene TRBV24-1; 8 nucleotides align to TRBD1. Germline V gives CDR1 KGHDR, CDR2 SFDVKD. With V trimmed by 6 bases and J by 5 bases, 2 bases remained unmatched. The CDR3 runs 13 residues. The CDR3 DNA reads TGTGCCACCAGTCTGACAGGGGATCAGCCCCAGCATTTT. Translated, it gives CATSLTGDQPQHF.

V and J are TRBV6-5 and TRBJ1-2; 7 nucleotides agree with TRBD1. This CDR3 has 13 residues. Per the germline V gene, CDR1 is MNHEY and CDR2 is SVGAGI. V dropped 4 bases and J dropped 5; count of bases not matched to a gene: 4. CDR3 protein: CASSLGDSYGYTF. The CDR3, as DNA: TGTGCCAGCAGTTTGGGGGACAGTTATGGCTACACCTTC.

This chain joins TRBV14 and TRBJ1-2; 8 nucleotides match TRBD1. The CDR3 sequence is 16 residues long. Germline V gives CDR1 SGHDN, CDR2 FVKESK. V dropped 3 bases and J dropped 4; count of bases not matched to a gene: 10. The CDR3 loop is CASSHQRQGSGYGYTF. CDR3 bases: TGTGCCAGCAGCCACCAGAGACAGGGGTCGGGCTATGGCTACACCTTC.

This chain links TRBV5-1 with TRBJ2-5, with 10 bases fitting TRBD2. There are 15 residues in the CDR3. Germline-derived CDR1 and CDR2 are SGHRS and YFSETQ. Unmatched junction bases numbered 5, after V lost 4 bases and J lost 2 bases. This chain's CDR3 is CASSDGTSVQETQYF. The CDR3 DNA follows: TGCGCCAGCAGCGACGGGACTAGCGTTCAAGAGACCCAGTACTTC.